The 22 T cell receptor beta chains in this list originate from one sample, sequenced in a study of T cells after yellow fever vaccination. Using its own MiXCR run on the 5' RACE reads, TCRdb lists one record per CDR3 protein. The sample shows about 510,000 distinct CDR3 sequences, 21% of them seen only once. The sequencing used PBMCs, collected approximately 22 days after the first yellow fever vaccination. The receptors here all came from a man aged 18 to 30 who received the YFV17D yellow fever vaccine.

A few counts support this clonotype. The chain recombines TRBV7-2 with TRBJ2-5; D perhaps matches TRBD1 (5 bases). V gave up 2 bases and J gave up 5 bases, with 12 bases separating them. CDR1 is SGHTA and CDR2 is FQGNSA in the germline V gene. The CDR3 loop spans 14 amino acids. This chain's CDR3 is CASSLNQGTETQYF. CDR3 nucleotides: TGTGCCAGCAGCTTAAATCAGGGAACGGAGACCCAGTACTTC.

This clonotype has only a few counts. The rearrangement links TRBV29-1 to TRBJ1-1; tentatively, D is TRBD1 (6 bases). CDR3 length: 14 residues. Germline assignment: CDR1 SQVTM and CDR2 ANQGSEA. Between the trimmed V and J ends, which lost 7 bases and 4 bases, there was a span of 19 bases. CDR3: CSAGHFTTGTEAFF. The DNA of the CDR3 is TGCAGCGCTGGTCATTTCACGACAGGCACTGAAGCTTTCTTT.

The chain recombines TRBV24-1 with TRBJ2-1, with D uncertain. V gave up 6 bases and J gave up 4 bases, with 9 bases separating them. The CDR3 is 13 amino acids. CDR1 is KGHDR, CDR2 SFDVKD, per germline. CDR3 residues: CATSNSRYNEQFF. In DNA form, the CDR3 reads TGTGCCACCAGTAACAGCAGGTACAATGAGCAGTTCTTC.

This clonotype appeared a few times. Possible read error: a much larger clone is one base away. The chain links TRBV7-8 to TRBJ2-2; D remains unclear. The germline V gene has CDR1 SGHVS and CDR2 FQNEAQ. V lost 1 base to trimming and J lost 4 bases, with 4 bases between them. This CDR3 is 13 amino acids long. CDR3: CASSLVITGELFF. CDR3 DNA: TGTGCCAGCAGCTTAGTGATCACCGGGGAGCTGTTTTTT.

This clonotype occurred a few times. This chain links TRBV4-1 with TRBJ2-3; 9 positions agree with TRBD1. The CDR3 covers 17 residues. J gave up 3 bases and V 2 bases, and 9 bases lay outside the gene matches. Per germline, CDR1 MGHRA and CDR2 YSYEKL. The CDR3 region is CASSQRLTGQGTDTQYF. The CDR3 DNA follows: TGCGCCAGCAGCCAACGCCTCACCGGACAGGGGACAGATACGCAGTATTTT.

This clonotype was found many times. This sequence joins TRBV7-2 and TRBJ2-7; 11 bases are shared with TRBD2. V gave up 4 bases and J gave up 3 bases; unmatched junction bases: 2. Germline V gene lookup returns CDR1 SGHTA and CDR2 FQGNSA. This CDR3 has 14 amino acids. This CDR3 is CASSSTSGGYEQYF. The CDR3 DNA sequence: TGTGCCAGCAGCTCTACTAGCGGGGGCTACGAGCAGTACTTC.

This clonotype was counted at least ten times. At one boundary the junction diverges from the germline segment, which might be a read error. This rearrangement joins TRBV12-3 or TRBV12-4 to TRBJ2-1, with 13 bases fitting TRBD2. The CDR3 loop spans 15 amino acids. This chain's CDR3 is CASSTSGGAYNEQFF. CDR3 bases: TGTGCCAGCAGCACTAGCGGGGGGGCCTATAATGAGCAGTTCTTC.

The sample holds a few counts of this clonotype. V is TRBV20-1 and J is TRBJ1-1; tentative D call: TRBD1 (5 bases). V lost 0 bases and J 1 base, leaving 12 bases between the germline ends. CDR3 length: 15 residues. Germline V gene sequence: CDR1 DFQATT, CDR2 SNEGSKA (reference sequence). The chain's CDR3 is CSARDRGRANTEAFF. CDR3 nucleotides: TGCAGTGCTAGAGATAGGGGCAGGGCGAACACTGAAGCTTTCTTT.

This chain uses TRBV7-8 with TRBJ2-7, with a possible D match to TRBD1 (6 bases). Germline assignment: CDR1 SGHVS and CDR2 FQNEAQ. The germline V and J ends were trimmed by 5 bases and 2 bases, with 16 bases remaining between them. This CDR3 contains 15 residues. The CDR3 here is CASSEKRQEPYEQYV. The CDR3 nucleotides read TGTGCCAGCAGCGAAAAGCGACAGGAACCCTACGAGCAGTACGTC.

The sample holds a few counts of this clonotype. This chain uses TRBV7-2 with TRBJ2-2; D remains unclear. Per the germline V gene, CDR1 is SGHTA and CDR2 is FQGNSA. There are 14 residues in the CDR3. Trimming took 5 bases from V and 0 from J, leaving 7 bases between them. CDR3 amino acids: CASSRNSNTGELFF. CDR3 nucleotides: TGTGCCAGCAGCAGAAACTCGAACACCGGGGAGCTGTTTTTT.

This clonotype was counted many times. The V gene is TRBV6-1, the J gene TRBJ2-3; 8 positions agree with TRBD2. CDR1 is MNHNS and CDR2 is SASEGT in the germline V gene. V trimming: 6 bases; J trimming: 4 bases; junction bases outside the gene matches: 3. This CDR3 contains 13 residues. For the CDR3, the DNA is TGTGCCAGCAGCACGACTAGCGCAGATACGCAGTATTTT. Residues: CASSTTSADTQYF.

The V gene is TRBV7-8, the J gene TRBJ1-5, with D tentatively TRBD1 (6 bases). This CDR3 has 13 amino acids. The germline gives CDR1 SGHVS, CDR2 FQNEAQ. Trimming took 4 bases from V and 8 from J, leaving 12 bases between them. The CDR3 here is CASSSGGAEPQHF. The CDR3 DNA reads as TGTGCCAGCAGCTCCGGGGGCGCCGAGCCCCAGCATTTT.

This clonotype was observed a handful of times. The chain joins TRBV5-6 to TRBJ2-5, with a tentative D call TRBD2 (6 bases). Germline V gives CDR1 SGHDT, CDR2 YYEEEE. CDR3 size: 16 residues. Trimming removed 4 bases from V and 0 bases from J, with 16 bases in between. CDR3 sequence reads: CASSNLLGGDQETQYF. CDR3 nucleotides: TGTGCCAGCAGCAATCTCCTGGGCGGGGACCAAGAGACCCAGTACTTC.

The table lists this clonotype with a count of one. The gene calls are TRBV4-3 and TRBJ2-7; 7 nucleotides align to TRBD1. The CDR3 consists of 16 residues. V dropped 0 bases and J dropped 3; count of bases not matched to a gene: 8. CDR1 is LGHNA, CDR2 YSLEER, per germline. CDR3 region: CASSQEVQGHFYEQYF. The DNA for the CDR3 is TGCGCCAGCAGCCAAGAGGTACAGGGGCATTTCTACGAGCAGTACTTC.

On this clonotype: A much larger clone lies a single base off, so this may be a read error. The chain combines TRBV7-2 with TRBJ1-2; D is ambiguous. The CDR3 totals 13 residues. CDR1 is SGHTA, CDR2 FQGNSA, per germline. The V gene lost 1 base and the J gene lost 2 bases, with 5 bases spanning the gap. In DNA form, the CDR3 reads TGTGCCAGCAGCTTAGTAGAGAACTATGGCTACACCTTC. Residues: CASSLVENYGYTF. Using reference TRBV7-2 and TRBJ1-2 for the parts outside the CDR3, the full variable domain is GAGVSQSPSNKVTEKGKDVELRCDPISGHTALYWYRQSLGQGLEFLIYFQGNSAPDKSGLPSDRFSAERTGGSVSTLTIQRTQQEDSAVYLCASSLVENYGYTFGSGTRLTVV.

The chain combines TRBV12-3 or TRBV12-4 with TRBJ2-1, with unresolved D. Trimming shortened V by 1 base and J by 0 bases, and 10 bases separated the two germline ends. The CDR3 is 16 amino acids. CDR3 coding DNA: TGTGCCAGCAGTTTAGGGCAGACAAGCTCCTACAATGAGCAGTTCTTC. Amino acid sequence: CASSLGQTSSYNEQFF.

The V call is TRBV24-1, the J call TRBJ2-3; D uncertain. The CDR3 totals 13 residues. Trimming removed 5 bases from V and 5 bases from J, with 10 bases in between. Per the germline V gene, CDR1 is KGHDR and CDR2 is SFDVKD. CDR3 DNA sequence: TGTGCCACCAGTGTGTCCCTCCAAGATACGCAGTATTTT. Its translation is CATSVSLQDTQYF.

The V gene is TRBV19, the J gene TRBJ1-5, with D possibly matching TRBD1 (5 bases). Germline V gene sequence: CDR1 LNHDA, CDR2 SQIVND (reference sequence). The length of the CDR3 is 14 residues. Trimming took 10 bases from V and 1 from J, leaving 14 bases between them. The CDR3 reads CATKHRDSNQPQHF. The CDR3 DNA reads TGTGCCACTAAGCACCGGGACAGCAATCAGCCCCAGCATTTT.

On this clonotype: A much larger clonotype is one base distant, so this may be a read error. This chain links TRBV7-9 with TRBJ2-1; 7 positions match TRBD2. V was clipped by 7 bases and J by 0 bases; unmatched bases: 3. This CDR3 region has 14 residues. From germline, CDR1 is SEHNR and CDR2 FQNEAQ (reference sequence). CDR3 in DNA: TGTGCCAGCAACGGGGGGAGCTCCTACAATGAGCAGTTCTTC. This encodes CASNGGSSYNEQFF.

This clonotype was seen only a few times. The gene calls are TRBV6-1 and TRBJ2-4, with D unclear. With 2 bases removed from V and 8 bases from J, the gap between germline ends came to 16 bases. The CDR3 spans 15 residues. Germline CDR1 MNHNS, CDR2 SASEGT. CDR3 amino acids: CASSEQLPGTDIQYF. The CDR3 DNA is TGTGCCAGCAGTGAACAACTCCCGGGTACCGACATTCAGTACTTC.

The chain links TRBV7-2 to TRBJ1-1; D gene unclear. The CDR3 runs 15 residues. Trimming left V 1 base short and J 0 bases short, with 9 bases between. Germline V gives CDR1 SGHTA, CDR2 FQGNSA. The CDR3 sequence is CASSLGPQLNTEAFF. Written as DNA, the CDR3 is TGTGCCAGCAGCTTAGGTCCTCAATTGAACACTGAAGCTTTCTTT.

This clonotype was detected a few times. The J gene is TRBJ1-1, the V gene TRBV27; D is unclear. CDR3 length equals 13 residues. Trimming took 8 bases from V and 2 from J, leaving 12 bases between them. Per the germline V gene, CDR1 is MNHEY and CDR2 is SMNVEV (reference sequence). In DNA, the CDR3 is TGTGCCAGCGGTCATCCAGGTAACACTGAAGCTTTCTTT. Protein product: CASGHPGNTEAFF.